This T cell receptor (beta chain) was captured by sequencing in a study of HIV-infected patients and healthy controls. The repertoire came from unfractionated whole blood and reflected all unsorted peripheral T cells. Peripheral blood, under 3 ml, was drawn for RNA extraction. Donors were HIV-infected adults who had not yet started antiretroviral therapy but were about to begin. Study-level points and caveats: HIV+ repertoires were severely depleted of MAIT alpha-chain CDR3s, unlike healthy controls.

Alpha and beta constant-region primers primed reverse transcription of 500 to 550 ng RNA. Separate chain-specific third strand synthesis with multiplexing indices produced the alpha and beta libraries. TCRdb redid the calling of the 5' RACE reads with MiXCR, one entry per CDR3 protein. The data show approximately 4,600 distinct CDR3 sequences, around 8% seen once. The CDR3 has 15 amino acids. The V and J ends lost 6 bases and 5 bases, in that order; junction bases with no gene match: 7. The germline gives CDR1 DFQATT, CDR2 SNEGSKA (reference sequence). As for this clonotype: Its antigen is unidentified.

The chain joins TRBV20-1 to TRBJ1-6; 10 positions match TRBD1. This receptor was identified in an adult with HIV infection. The material was blood, obtained before antiretroviral therapy. The CDR3 region is CSANGGQGNNSPLHF. The CDR3 bases are TGCAGTGCAAACGGGGGACAGGGGAATAATTCACCCCTCCACTTT.